The T cell receptor (beta chain) under discussion was sequenced for a study of shared clonotypes between healthy human individuals. Study background: The study used three CD4 naive, three CD4 memory, two CD8 naive and one CD8 memory plate per donor.

With 0 bases removed from V and 6 bases from J, the gap between germline ends came to 15 bases. This CDR3 contains 16 residues. CDR1 is LNHDA, CDR2 SQIVND, per germline (reference sequence). For every subset, genomic DNA was evenly distributed across several immunoSEQ plates. Some clones are missing from TCRdb's copy, which holds only in-frame ones; the method was immunoSEQ multiplex PCR. The sample carries around 610,000 clones, roughly 96% recorded once. Selected positively for CCR7 and CD45RO-negative, naive CD8 cells excluded terminally differentiated effector memory CD45RA+ cells. Study-level points and caveats: Approximately 4.5% was the fraction of naive CD4 clonotypes found shared across four donors. Clonotypes shared by all four donors outscored non-shared clonotypes in generation probability.

Note on this clone: Its antigen remains unidentified.

The sequenced material came from naive CD8+ T cells sorted from blood. The sequence was collected from a woman aged 25 to 39 in good health. The chain joins TRBV19 to TRBJ2-1, with a possible D match to TRBD1 (6 bases). For the CDR3, the DNA is TGTGCCAGTAGTATAGACGATGGGGGCAACAGCAATGAGCAGTTCTTC. Translated, it gives CASSIDDGGNSNEQFF.